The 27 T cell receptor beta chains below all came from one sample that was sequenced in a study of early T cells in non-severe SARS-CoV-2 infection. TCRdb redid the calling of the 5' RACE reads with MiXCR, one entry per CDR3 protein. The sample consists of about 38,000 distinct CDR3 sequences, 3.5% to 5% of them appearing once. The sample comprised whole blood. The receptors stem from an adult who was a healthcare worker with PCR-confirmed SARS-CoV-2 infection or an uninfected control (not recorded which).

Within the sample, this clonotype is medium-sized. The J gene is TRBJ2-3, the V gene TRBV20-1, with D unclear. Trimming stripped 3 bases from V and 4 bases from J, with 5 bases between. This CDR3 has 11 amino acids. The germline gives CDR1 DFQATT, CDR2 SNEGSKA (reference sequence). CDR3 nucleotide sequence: TGCAGTGCTAGTGCGGCAGATACGCAGTATTTT. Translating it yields CSASAADTQYF.

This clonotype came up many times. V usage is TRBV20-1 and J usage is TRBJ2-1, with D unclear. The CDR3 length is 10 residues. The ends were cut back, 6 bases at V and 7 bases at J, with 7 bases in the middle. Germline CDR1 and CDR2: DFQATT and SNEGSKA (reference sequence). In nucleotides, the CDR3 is TGCAGTGCAAAGAGTAATGAGCAGTTCTTC. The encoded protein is CSAKSNEQFF.

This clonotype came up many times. The CDR3 DNA reads TGCAGCTACGAAACCCAGGGCCTTTACAATGAGCAGTTCTTC. This encodes CSYETQGLYNEQFF. The gene calls are TRBV29-1 and TRBJ2-1; D might be TRBD1 (5 bases). The germline V gene encodes CDR1 SQVTM and CDR2 ANQGSEA. Trimming stripped 8 bases from V and 4 bases from J, with 18 bases between. This CDR3 is 14 amino acids long.

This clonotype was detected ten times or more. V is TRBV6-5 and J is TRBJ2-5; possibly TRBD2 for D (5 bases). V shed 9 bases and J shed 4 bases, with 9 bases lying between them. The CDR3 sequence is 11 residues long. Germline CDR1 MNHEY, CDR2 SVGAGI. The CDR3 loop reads CASRRGETQYF. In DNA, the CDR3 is TGTGCCAGTCGCCGGGGAGAGACCCAGTACTTC.

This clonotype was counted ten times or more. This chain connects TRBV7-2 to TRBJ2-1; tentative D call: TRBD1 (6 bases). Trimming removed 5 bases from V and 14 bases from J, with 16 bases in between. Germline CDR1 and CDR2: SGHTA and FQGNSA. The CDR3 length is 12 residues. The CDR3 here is CASSQVPGVEFF. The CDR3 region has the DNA TGTGCCAGCAGCCAAGTCCCAGGGGTGGAGTTCTTC.

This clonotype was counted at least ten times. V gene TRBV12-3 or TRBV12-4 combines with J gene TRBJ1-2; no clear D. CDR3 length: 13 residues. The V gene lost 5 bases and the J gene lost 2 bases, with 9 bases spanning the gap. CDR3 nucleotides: TGTGCCAGCAGTGAAACACCGAACTATGGCTACACCTTC. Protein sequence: CASSETPNYGYTF.

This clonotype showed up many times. The CDR3 sequence: CASSQVPRAASNSPLHF. The DNA of the CDR3 is TGTGCCAGCAGCCAAGTTCCCAGGGCAGCGTCGAATTCACCCCTCCACTTT. V usage is TRBV3-1 and J usage is TRBJ1-6; perhaps TRBD1 as D (5 bases). Trimming removed 1 base from V and 7 bases from J, with 17 bases in between. CDR3 length equals 17 residues. In germline, CDR1 is LGHDT, CDR2 YNNKEL (reference sequence).

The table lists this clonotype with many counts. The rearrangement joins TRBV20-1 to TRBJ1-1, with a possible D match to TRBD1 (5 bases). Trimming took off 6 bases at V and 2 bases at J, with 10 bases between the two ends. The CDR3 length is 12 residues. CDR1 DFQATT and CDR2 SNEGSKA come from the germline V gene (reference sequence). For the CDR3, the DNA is TGCAGTGCAGGGGCAGGCAACACTGAAGCTTTCTTT. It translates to CSAGAGNTEAFF.

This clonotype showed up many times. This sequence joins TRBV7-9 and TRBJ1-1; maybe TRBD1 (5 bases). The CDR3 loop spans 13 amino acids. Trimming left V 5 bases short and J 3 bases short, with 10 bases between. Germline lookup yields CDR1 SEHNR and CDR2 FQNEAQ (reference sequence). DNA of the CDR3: TGTGCCAGCAGCCCACGGGGCGACACTGAAGCTTTCTTT. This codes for CASSPRGDTEAFF.

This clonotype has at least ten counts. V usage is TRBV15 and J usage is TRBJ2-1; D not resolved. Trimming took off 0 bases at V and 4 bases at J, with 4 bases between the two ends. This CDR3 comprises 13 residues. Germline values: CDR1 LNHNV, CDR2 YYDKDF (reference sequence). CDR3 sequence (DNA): TGTGCCACCAGCAGAGAGGTTTACAATGAGCAGTTCTTC. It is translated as CATSREVYNEQFF.

The CDR3 loop is CASSWATLDGELFF. The CDR3, as DNA: TGTGCCAGCAGCTGGGCCACTTTGGACGGGGAGCTGTTTTTT. The V gene is TRBV5-5, the J gene TRBJ2-2; D uncertain. Germline V lookup: CDR1 SGHKS, CDR2 YYEKEE (reference sequence). This CDR3 contains 14 residues. V lost 3 bases and J lost 7, with 13 bases in between.

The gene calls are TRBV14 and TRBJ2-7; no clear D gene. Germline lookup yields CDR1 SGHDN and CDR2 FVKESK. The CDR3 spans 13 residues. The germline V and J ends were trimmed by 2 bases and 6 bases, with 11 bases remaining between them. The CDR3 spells CASSQQEGVEQYF. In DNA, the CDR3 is TGTGCCAGCAGCCAACAAGAAGGAGTCGAGCAGTACTTC.

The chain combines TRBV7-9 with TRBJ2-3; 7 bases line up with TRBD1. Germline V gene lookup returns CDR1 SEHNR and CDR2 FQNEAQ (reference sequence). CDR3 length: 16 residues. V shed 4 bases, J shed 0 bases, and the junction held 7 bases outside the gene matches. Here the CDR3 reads CASSSLRGRSTDTQYF. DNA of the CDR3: TGTGCCAGCAGCTCGCTAAGGGGGCGGAGCACAGATACGCAGTATTTT.

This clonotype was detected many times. Here the CDR3 reads CASSQGTSYEQYF. DNA for the CDR3: TGTGCCAGCAGCCAAGGGACTTCCTACGAGCAGTACTTC. The chain joins TRBV5-6 to TRBJ2-7, with D perhaps TRBD2 (6 bases). Trimming stripped 4 bases from V and 1 base from J, with 9 bases between. In germline, CDR1 is SGHDT, CDR2 YYEEEE. CDR3 size: 13 residues.

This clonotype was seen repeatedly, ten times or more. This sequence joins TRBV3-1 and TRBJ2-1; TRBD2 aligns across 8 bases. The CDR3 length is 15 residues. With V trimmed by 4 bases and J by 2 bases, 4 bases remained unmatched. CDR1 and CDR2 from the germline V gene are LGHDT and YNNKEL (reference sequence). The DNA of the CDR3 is TGTGCCAGCAGCCCCGGGACTAGTCCCTACAATGAGCAGTTCTTC. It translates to CASSPGTSPYNEQFF.

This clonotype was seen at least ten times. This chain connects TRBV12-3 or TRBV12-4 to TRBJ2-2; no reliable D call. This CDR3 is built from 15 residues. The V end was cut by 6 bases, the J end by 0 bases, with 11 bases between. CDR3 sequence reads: CASRKHLANTGELFF. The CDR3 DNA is TGTGCCAGCAGGAAGCATCTAGCGAACACCGGGGAGCTGTTTTTT.

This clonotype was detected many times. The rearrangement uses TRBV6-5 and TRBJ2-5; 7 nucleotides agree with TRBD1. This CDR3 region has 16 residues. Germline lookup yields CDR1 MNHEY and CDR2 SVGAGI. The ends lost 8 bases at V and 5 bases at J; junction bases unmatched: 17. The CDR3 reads CASGALDRRDGETQYF. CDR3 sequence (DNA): TGTGCCAGCGGTGCCTTGGACAGGAGAGACGGGGAGACCCAGTACTTC.

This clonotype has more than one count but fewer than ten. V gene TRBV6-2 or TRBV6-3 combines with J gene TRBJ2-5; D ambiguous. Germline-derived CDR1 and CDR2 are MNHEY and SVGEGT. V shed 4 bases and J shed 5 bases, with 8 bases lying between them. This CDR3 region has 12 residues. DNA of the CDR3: TGTGCCAGCAGTTTCTCGCTTGAGACCCAGTACTTC. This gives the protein CASSFSLETQYF.

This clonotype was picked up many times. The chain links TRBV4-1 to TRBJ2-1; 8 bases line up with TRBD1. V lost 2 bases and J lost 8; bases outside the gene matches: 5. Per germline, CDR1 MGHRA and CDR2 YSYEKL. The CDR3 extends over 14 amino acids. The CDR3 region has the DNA TGCGCCAGCAGCCAACCGACAGGGGTACATGAGCAGTTCTTC. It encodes CASSQPTGVHEQFF.

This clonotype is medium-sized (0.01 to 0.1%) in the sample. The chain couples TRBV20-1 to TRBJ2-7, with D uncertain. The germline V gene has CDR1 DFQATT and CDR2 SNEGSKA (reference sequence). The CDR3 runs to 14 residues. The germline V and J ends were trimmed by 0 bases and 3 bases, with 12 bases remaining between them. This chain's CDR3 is CSARDFMAGYEQYF. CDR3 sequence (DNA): TGCAGTGCTAGAGATTTCATGGCAGGCTACGAGCAGTACTTC.

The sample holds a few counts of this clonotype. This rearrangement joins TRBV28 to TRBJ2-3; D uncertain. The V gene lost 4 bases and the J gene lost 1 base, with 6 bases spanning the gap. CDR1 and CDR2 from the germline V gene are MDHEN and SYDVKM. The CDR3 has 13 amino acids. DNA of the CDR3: TGTGCCAGCAGTTCGTATGGCACAGATACGCAGTATTTT. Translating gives CASSSYGTDTQYF. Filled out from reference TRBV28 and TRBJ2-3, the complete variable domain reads DVKVTQSSRYLVKRTGEKVFLECVQDMDHENMFWYRQDPGLGLRLIYFSYDVKMKEKGDIPEGYSVSREKKERFSLILESASTNQTSMYLCASSSYGTDTQYFGPGTRLTVL.

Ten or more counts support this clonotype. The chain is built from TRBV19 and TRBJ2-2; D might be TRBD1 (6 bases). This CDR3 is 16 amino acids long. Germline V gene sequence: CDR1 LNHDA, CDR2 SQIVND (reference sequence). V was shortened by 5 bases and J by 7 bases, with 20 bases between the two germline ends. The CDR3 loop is CASSPHASGVNGELFF. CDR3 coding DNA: TGTGCCAGTAGTCCCCACGCTTCAGGGGTCAACGGGGAGCTGTTTTTT.

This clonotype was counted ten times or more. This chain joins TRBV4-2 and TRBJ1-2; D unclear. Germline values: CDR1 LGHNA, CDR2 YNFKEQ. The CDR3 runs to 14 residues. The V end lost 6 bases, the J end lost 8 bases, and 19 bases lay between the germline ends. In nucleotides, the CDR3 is TGTGCCAGCAGTCAAAAAAGGAACGTCCGAGGCTACACCTTC. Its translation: CASSQKRNVRGYTF.

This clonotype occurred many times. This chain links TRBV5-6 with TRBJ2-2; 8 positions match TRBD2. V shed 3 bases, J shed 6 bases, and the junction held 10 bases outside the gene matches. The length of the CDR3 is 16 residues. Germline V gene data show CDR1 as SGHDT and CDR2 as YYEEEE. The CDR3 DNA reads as TGTGCCAGCAGCTCCCGTCTGGCGGGGGGTCCCGGGGAGCTGTTTTTT. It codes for CASSSRLAGGPGELFF.

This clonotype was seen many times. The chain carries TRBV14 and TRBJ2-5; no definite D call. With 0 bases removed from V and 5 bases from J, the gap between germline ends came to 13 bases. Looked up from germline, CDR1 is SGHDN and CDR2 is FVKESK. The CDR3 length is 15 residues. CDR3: CASSQERILGETQYF. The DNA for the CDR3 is TGTGCCAGCAGCCAAGAAAGGATTCTTGGTGAGACCCAGTACTTC.

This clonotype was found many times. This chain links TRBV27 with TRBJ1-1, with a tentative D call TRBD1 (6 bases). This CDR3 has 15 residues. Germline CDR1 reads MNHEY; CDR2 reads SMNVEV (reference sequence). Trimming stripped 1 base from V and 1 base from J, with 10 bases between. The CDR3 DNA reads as TGTGCCAGCAGTTTATACGGGACAAGGAACACTGAAGCTTTCTTT. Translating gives CASSLYGTRNTEAFF.

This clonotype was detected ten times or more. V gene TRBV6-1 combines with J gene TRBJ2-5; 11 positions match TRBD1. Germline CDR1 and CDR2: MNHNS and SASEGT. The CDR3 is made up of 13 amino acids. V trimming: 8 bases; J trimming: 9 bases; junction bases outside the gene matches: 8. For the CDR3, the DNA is TGTGCCAGCCGGACAGGGGGCCGGCCGGCCCAGTACTTC. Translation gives CASRTGGRPAQYF.